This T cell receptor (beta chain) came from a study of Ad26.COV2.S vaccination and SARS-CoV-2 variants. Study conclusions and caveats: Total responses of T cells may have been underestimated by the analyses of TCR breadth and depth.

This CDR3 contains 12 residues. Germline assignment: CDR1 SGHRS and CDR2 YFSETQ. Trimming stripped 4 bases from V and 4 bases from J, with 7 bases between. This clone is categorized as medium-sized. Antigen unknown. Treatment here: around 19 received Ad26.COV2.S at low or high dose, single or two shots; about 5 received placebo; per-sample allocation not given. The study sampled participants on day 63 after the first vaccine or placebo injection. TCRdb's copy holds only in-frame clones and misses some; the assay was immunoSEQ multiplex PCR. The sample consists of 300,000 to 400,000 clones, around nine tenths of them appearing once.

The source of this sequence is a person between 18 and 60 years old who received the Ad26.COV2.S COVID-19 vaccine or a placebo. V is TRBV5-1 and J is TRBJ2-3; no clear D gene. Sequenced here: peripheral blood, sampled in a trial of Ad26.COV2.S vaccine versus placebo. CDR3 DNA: TGCGCCAGCAGCCGCGCGTCAGATACGCAGTATTTT. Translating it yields CASSRASDTQYF.